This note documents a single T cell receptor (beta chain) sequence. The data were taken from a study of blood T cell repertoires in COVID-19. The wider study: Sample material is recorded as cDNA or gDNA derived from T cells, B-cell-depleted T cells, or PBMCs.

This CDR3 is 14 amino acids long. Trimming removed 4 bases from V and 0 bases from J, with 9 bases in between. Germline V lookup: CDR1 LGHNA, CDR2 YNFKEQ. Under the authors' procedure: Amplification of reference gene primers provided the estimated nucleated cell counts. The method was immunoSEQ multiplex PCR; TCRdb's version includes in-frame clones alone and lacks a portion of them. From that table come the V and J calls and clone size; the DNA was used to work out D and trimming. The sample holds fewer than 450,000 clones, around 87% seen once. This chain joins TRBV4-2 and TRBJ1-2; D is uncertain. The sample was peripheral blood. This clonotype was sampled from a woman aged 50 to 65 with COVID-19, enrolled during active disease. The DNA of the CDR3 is TGTGCCAGCAGCCCCCCTCCCCCTAACTATGGCTACACCTTC. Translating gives CASSPPPPNYGYTF.